Each of the 9 T cell receptor beta chains below was sequenced from the same sample in a study of blood T cell repertoires in COVID-19. This table comes from immunoSEQ multiplex PCR, and its TCRdb copy is limited to in-frame clones, with some not included. The profile shows just over 350,000 clones, roughly 90% of them singletons. The specimen was peripheral blood. The receptors originated from a woman aged 55 to 70 with COVID-19, enrolled during active disease.

As to this clone: The same CDR3 arises from other DNA sequences in this sample as well. The chain employs TRBV18 and TRBJ2-1; 13 bases align to TRBD2. CDR3 length: 15 residues. With V trimmed by 4 bases and J by 4 bases, 1 base remained unmatched. The germline gives CDR1 KGHSH, CDR2 LQKENI. The CDR3 region has the DNA TGTGCCAGCTCACTACTAGCGGGGGGGTACAATGAGCAGTTCTTC. Translated: CASSLLAGGYNEQFF.

The rearrangement uses TRBV29-1 and TRBJ2-1; the D is unclear. CDR1 is SQVTM and CDR2 is ANQGSEA in the germline V gene. This CDR3 has 14 amino acids. Trimming removed 5 bases at V and 0 bases at J, with 11 bases between. This CDR3 reads CSVKHALSYNEQFF. In DNA form, the CDR3 reads TGCAGCGTTAAACACGCTCTCTCCTACAATGAGCAGTTCTTC.

CDR3 protein: CASSRPDRTLTGELFF. The CDR3 DNA reads as TGTGCCAGCAGCCGACCGGACAGAACCCTCACCGGGGAGCTGTTTTTT. The V gene is TRBV5-8, the J gene TRBJ2-2; weak D call: TRBD1 (6 bases). CDR1 SGHTS and CDR2 YDEGEE come from the germline V gene. V gave up 4 bases and J gave up 4 bases, with 17 bases separating them. The CDR3 length is 16 residues.

This clone was recorded once. The rearrangement joins TRBV19 to TRBJ2-5, with 11 bases aligning to TRBD2. Losses at the gene ends were 5 bases for V and 0 bases for J; bases not matched to a gene: 14. This CDR3 has 19 amino acids. CDR1 is LNHDA and CDR2 is SQIVND in the germline V gene (reference sequence). CDR3 nucleotide sequence: TGTGCCAGTAGTGATACTCGACTAGCGGGGCGGCAATACCAAGAGACCCAGTACTTC. Its translation: CASSDTRLAGRQYQETQYF.

A word on this clone: This clone may be a read error of a much larger clone one base away. The chain is built from TRBV7-3 and TRBJ1-1; 8 nucleotides align to TRBD1. Germline V gene sequence: CDR1 SGHTA, CDR2 FQGTGA. V gave up 3 bases and J gave up 3 bases; unmatched junction bases: 0. The CDR3 covers 13 residues. CDR3 in DNA: TGTGCCAGCAGCTTGACAGGGGACACTGAAGCTTTCTTT. The encoded protein is CASSLTGDTEAFF.

Only one count was recorded for this clone. The V gene is TRBV7-6, the J gene TRBJ2-2; 9 bases fit TRBD2. The V segment lost 8 bases and the J segment 5 bases; nucleotides outside the gene matches: 6. The CDR3 is 14 residues long. The germline V gene has CDR1 SGHVS and CDR2 FNYEAQ. The CDR3 spells CASGFLAGTGELFF. The DNA of the CDR3 is TGTGCCAGCGGATTTCTAGCGGGGACCGGGGAGCTGTTTTTT.

About this clone: Additional DNA sequences in this sample encode the identical CDR3. The chain uses TRBV7-3 and TRBJ1-1; D not resolved. V lost 5 bases to trimming and J lost 0 bases, with 7 bases between them. From germline, CDR1 is SGHTA and CDR2 FQGTGA. This CDR3 spans 13 amino acids. This CDR3 reads CASSPYLNTEAFF. The CDR3 DNA reads as TGTGCCAGCAGCCCGTATTTGAACACTGAAGCTTTCTTT.

This chain links TRBV19 with TRBJ1-1, with 11 bases identical to TRBD1. The CDR3 spans 16 residues. The V gene end was trimmed by 7 bases and the J gene end by 4 bases; junction bases not matched to a gene: 11. The germline CDR1 and CDR2 sequences are LNHDA and SQIVND (reference sequence). The CDR3: CASTQGTGGTGTEAFF. The DNA for the CDR3 is TGTGCCAGTACCCAGGGGACAGGGGGAACGGGCACTGAAGCTTTCTTT. Combining the CDR3 with reference TRBV19 and TRBJ1-1 gives the whole variable domain DGGITQSPKYLFRKEGQNVTLSCEQNLNHDAMYWYRQDPGQGLRLIYYSQIVNDFQKGDIAEGYSVSREKKESFPLTVTSAQKNPTAFYLCASTQGTGGTGTEAFFGQGTRLTVV.

This clone was seen once. The chain employs TRBV2 and TRBJ1-2, with a weak D call TRBD1 (5 bases). Trimming stripped 4 bases from V and 6 bases from J, with 15 bases between. This CDR3 has 14 residues. CDR1 SNHLY and CDR2 FYNNEI come from the germline V gene. CDR3 amino acids: CASSGVWGSDGYTF. Here the CDR3 DNA reads TGTGCCAGCAGTGGTGTGTGGGGCTCGGATGGCTACACCTTC.